The 2 T cell receptor beta chains below all came from one sample that was sequenced in a study of blood T cell repertoires in COVID-19. Sequencing was performed with immunoSEQ multiplex PCR; in TCRdb, only in-frame clones are kept and a portion is missing. Of about 320,000 clones listed, about 92% are singletons. The material sequenced was PBMCs or T cells enriched from blood (not recorded which). The receptor source for this set is a man aged 55 to 70 who had recovered from COVID-19.

The chain is built from TRBV15 and TRBJ2-5; no reliable D call. Looked up from germline, CDR1 is LNHNV and CDR2 is YYDKDF (reference sequence). V gave up 0 bases and J gave up 5 bases, with 16 bases separating them. This CDR3 contains 16 residues. CDR3 loop: CATSRDKSIARETQYF. In DNA, the CDR3 is TGTGCCACCAGCAGAGATAAATCCATCGCGCGGGAGACCCAGTACTTC.

The chain is built from TRBV19 and TRBJ2-1; 7 nucleotides line up with TRBD2. Losses at the gene ends were 7 bases for V and 0 bases for J; bases not matched to a gene: 6. CDR1 is LNHDA, CDR2 SQIVND, per germline (reference sequence). This CDR3 contains 15 residues. CDR3 residues: CASTRAGSSYNEQFF. The CDR3 bases are TGTGCCAGTACCCGAGCGGGGAGCTCCTACAATGAGCAGTTCTTC.